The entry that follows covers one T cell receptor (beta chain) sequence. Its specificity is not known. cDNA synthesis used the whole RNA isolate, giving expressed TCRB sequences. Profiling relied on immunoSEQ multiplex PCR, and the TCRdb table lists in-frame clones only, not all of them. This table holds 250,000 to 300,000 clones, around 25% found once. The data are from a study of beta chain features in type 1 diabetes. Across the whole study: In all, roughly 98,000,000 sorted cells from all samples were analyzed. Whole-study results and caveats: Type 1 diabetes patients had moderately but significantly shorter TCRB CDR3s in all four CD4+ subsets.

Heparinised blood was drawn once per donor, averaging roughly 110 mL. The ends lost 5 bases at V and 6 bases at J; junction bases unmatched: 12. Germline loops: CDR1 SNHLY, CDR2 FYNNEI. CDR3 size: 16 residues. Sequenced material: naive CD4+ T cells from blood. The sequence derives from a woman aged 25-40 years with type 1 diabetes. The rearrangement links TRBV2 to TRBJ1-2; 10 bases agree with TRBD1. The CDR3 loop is CASSRQGASVTDGYTF. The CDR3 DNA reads TGTGCCAGCAGTCGACAGGGGGCTAGCGTTACGGATGGCTACACCTTC.